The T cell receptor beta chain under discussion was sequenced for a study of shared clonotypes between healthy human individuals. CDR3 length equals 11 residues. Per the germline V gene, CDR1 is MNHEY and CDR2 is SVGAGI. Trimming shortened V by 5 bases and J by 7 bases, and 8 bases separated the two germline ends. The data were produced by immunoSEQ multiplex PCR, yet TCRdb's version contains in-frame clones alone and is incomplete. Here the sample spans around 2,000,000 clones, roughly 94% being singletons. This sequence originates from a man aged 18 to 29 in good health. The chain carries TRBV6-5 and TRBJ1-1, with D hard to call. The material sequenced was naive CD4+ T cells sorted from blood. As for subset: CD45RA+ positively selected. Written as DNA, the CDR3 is TGTGCCAGCAGTGAAGAGGGTGAAGCTTTCTTT. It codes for CASSEEGEAFF.